The source of this T cell receptor (beta chain) is a study of shared clonotypes between healthy human individuals (dated by TCRdb to about 2020). With respect to the entire study: A couple of women and a few men aged 18 to 49 years were included in the cohort. Per donor, three plates each were used for CD4 naive and CD4 memory, two for CD8 naive, and one for CD8 memory. Blood TCR repertoires of a handful of healthy adults were deeply sequenced to estimate repertoire size and the extent of clonotype sharing between individuals. Different laboratories and diverse techniques were used to prepare libraries and sequence TCR repertoires, to increase sequencing depth and limit assay-specific biases. Each donor's leukapheresis produced roughly between roughly 0.85 and 9 billion PBMCs. Results the study describes overall, beyond this receptor: Because the study included only a small number of donors, the genetic and exposure-history diversity represented was limited. Across four donors, approximately 4.9% of naive CD4, 3% to 4% of naive CD8, about 2.3% of memory CD4, and 0.4% to 0.45% of memory CD8 clonotypes were shared. Clonotypes shared by all four sorted-subset donors showed higher generation probabilities than non-shared clonotypes. Larger estimated clonotype richness was generally found for naive subsets than for memory subsets. Incomplete sequencing was indicated by rarefaction of sorted-subset datasets, despite the large sequencing depth. Based on pairwise subsampling, the degree of clonotype sharing among donors was expected to be affected by sequencing depth. Only blood was sampled, and tissue TCR repertoires likely differ from those in blood.

TCR CDR3 regions were amplified from genomic DNA by multiplex PCR using the deep immunoSEQ assay. Extracted genomic DNA from each cell subset was spread evenly across all wells of several immunoSEQ 96-well plates, with each plate serving as a replicate. For sorted subsets, 200 ng of genomic DNA, equivalent to some 33,000 T cell genomes, went into each replicate PCR. Purified libraries were measured with a Qubit 3.0 fluorometer, size-checked on a Bioanalyzer 2100, and measured again with the KAPA Library Quantification kit. Each immunoSEQ 96-well plate was sequenced on its own single-read 150-cycle Illumina NextSeq 550 flow cell. As for how the authors treated the data: Because only junctional sequences without quality scores were contained in the immunoSEQ output, filtering matching that applied to full-length reads could not be performed. Sequences were annotated with PyIR, a Python wrapper for IgBLAST v1.9, and V/J genes and CDR3 were assigned using IMGT germline references. Reads with weak V/J assignments (E-value above 1e-6), missing CDR3, stop codons, out-of-frame junctions, or ambiguous translated residues were removed. V3J clonotypes were defined by identical inferred V gene, J gene, and CDR3 amino acid sequence. Percentage overlap between repertoires was calculated by dividing the number of shared unique clonotypes by the size of the smaller repertoire. Three approaches were used to assess repertoire richness: RTK rarefaction, the Chao1 estimator, and Recon v2.1 estimates of unobserved clonotypes. For all TCRbeta clonotypes obtained by the gDNA method from several donors, generation probabilities were computed with OLGA. In its TCRdb copy, this immuneACCESS table keeps in-frame sequences only and misses some clones. Where compared with another copy, unresolved V genes explain less than half of these, and the others have no known cause. That table gives V, J and clone size, and the DNA gave D and trimming. Present in this sample are around 2.5 million clones, 90% to 95% of which were seen just once. Clones ranked in the top ten supply 0.36% of the sample.

Turning to this clone: Its specific antigen is unknown. No base quality values were provided; no much bigger clone lies one nucleotide off.

Healthy HIV-negative adults with no recently reported acute infections or vaccinations were included as donors. All donors were Caucasian adults living in Nashville, Tennessee, USA. CD4+ T cells were enriched by magnetic negative selection, after which naive cells were positively selected on CD45RA and the negative fraction was taken as the memory subset. After blood collection by leukapheresis, PBMCs were isolated using Ficoll-Histopaque density gradient centrifugation and then cryopreserved in the vapor phase of liquid nitrogen. Analytical flow cytometry was used to check the purity and quantity of each magnetically sorted T cell population. Each sorted fraction had its genomic DNA isolated and then quantified by UV absorbance on a Nanodrop 2000c. The sequenced sample consisted of naive CD4+ T cells from PBMCs. What the cell subset or site label conveys for this sample: CD45RA+ positively selected. The TCR originated in a man aged 18 to 30 in good health. Some clones in this sample may be carry-over from other donors' samples.

The nucleotide sequence is TGTGCCAGCAGCTTAGGACAGACAAGCAATCAGCCCCAGCATTTT. It specifies CASSLGQTSNQPQHF. The chain links TRBV7-9 with TRBJ1-5, with TRBD1 perhaps the D gene, on 5 matching bases. Between the V and J ends, shortened by 1 base and 1 base respectively, the junction contains 8 bases. CDR1 and CDR2 were assigned from the germline V gene (reference sequence) as SEHNR and FQNEAQ. From cysteine to phenylalanine, the CDR3 is 15 amino acids long. The entry retains the CDR3 DNA only, 45 bases that are in frame from base 1.